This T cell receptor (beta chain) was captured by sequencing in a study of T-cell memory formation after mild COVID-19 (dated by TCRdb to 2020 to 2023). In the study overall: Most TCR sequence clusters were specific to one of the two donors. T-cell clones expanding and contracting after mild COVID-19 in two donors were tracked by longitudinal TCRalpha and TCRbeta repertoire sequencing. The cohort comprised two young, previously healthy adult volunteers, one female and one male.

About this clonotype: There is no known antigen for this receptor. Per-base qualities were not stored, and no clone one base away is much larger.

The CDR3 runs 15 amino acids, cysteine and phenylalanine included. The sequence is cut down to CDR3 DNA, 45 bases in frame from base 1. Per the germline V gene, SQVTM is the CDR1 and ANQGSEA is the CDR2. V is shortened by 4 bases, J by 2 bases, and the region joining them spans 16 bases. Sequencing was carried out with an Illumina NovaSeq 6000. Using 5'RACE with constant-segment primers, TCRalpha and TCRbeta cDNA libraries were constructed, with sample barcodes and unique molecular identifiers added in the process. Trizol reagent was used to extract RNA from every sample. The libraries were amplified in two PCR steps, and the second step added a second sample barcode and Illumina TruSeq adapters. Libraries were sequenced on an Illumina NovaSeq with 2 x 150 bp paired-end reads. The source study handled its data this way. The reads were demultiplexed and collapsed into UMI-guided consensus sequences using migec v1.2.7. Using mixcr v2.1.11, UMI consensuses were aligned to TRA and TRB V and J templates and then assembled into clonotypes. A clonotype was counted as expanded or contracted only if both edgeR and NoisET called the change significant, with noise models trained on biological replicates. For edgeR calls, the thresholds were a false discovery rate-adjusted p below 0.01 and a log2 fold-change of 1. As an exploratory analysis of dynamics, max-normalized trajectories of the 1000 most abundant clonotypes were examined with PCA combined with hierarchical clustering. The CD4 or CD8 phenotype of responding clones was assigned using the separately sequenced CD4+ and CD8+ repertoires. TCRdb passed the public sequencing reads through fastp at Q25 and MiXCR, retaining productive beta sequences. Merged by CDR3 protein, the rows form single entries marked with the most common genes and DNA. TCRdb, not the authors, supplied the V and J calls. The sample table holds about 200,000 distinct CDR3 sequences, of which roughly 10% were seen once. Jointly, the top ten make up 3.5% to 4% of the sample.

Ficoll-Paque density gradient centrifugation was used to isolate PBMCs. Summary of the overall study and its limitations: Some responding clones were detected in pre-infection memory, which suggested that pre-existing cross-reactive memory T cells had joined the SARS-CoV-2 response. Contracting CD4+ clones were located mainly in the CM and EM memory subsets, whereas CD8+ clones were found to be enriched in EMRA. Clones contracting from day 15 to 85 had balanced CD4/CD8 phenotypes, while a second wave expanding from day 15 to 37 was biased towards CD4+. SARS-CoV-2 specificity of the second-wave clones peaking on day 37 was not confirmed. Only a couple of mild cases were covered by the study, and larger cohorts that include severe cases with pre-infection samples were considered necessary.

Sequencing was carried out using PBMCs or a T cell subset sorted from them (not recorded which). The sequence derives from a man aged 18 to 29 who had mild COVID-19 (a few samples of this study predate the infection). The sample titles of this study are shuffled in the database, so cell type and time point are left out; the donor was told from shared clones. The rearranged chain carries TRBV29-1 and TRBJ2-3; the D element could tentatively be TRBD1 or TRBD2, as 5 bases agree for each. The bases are TGCAGCGTTGTAGGGTACACGGGACCCACAGATACGCAGTATTTT. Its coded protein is CSVVGYTGPTDTQYF.